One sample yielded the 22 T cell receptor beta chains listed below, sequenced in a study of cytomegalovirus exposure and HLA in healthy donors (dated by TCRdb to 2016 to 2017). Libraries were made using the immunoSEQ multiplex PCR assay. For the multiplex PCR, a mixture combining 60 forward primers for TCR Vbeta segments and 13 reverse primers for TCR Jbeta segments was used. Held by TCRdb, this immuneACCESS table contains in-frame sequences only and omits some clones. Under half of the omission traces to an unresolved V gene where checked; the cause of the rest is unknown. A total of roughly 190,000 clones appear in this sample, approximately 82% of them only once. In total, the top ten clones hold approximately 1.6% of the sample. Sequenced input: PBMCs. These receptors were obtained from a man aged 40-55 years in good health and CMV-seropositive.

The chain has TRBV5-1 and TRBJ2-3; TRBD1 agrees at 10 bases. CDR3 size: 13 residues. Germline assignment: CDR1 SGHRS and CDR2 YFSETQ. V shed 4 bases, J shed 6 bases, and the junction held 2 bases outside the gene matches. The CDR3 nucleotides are TGCGCCAGCAGCGGACAGGGGGTGGATACGCAGTATTTT. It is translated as CASSGQGVDTQYF.

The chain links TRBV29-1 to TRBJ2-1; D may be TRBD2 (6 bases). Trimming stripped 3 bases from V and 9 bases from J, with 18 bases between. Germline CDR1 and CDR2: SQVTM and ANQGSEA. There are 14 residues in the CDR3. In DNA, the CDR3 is TGCAGCGTTGAGAACCGGGAGAGGGAGATTGAGCAGTTCTTC. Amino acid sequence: CSVENREREIEQFF.

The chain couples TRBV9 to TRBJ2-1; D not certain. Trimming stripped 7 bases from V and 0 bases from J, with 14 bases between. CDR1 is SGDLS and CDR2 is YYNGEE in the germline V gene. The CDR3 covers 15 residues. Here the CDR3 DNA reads TGTGCCAGCTGCCCCGGTACGAGCTCCTACAATGAGCAGTTCTTC. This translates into CASCPGTSSYNEQFF.

The CDR3 loop reads CASSPSGTSGTGQYF. For the CDR3, the DNA is TGTGCCAGCAGTCCCTCGGGGACTAGCGGGACAGGGCAGTACTTC. The rearrangement uses TRBV6-5 and TRBJ2-7, with TRBD2 matching over 13 bases. CDR3 length: 15 residues. Per germline, CDR1 MNHEY and CDR2 SVGAGI. Trimming cost V 5 bases and J 9 bases; bases outside gene matches: 10.

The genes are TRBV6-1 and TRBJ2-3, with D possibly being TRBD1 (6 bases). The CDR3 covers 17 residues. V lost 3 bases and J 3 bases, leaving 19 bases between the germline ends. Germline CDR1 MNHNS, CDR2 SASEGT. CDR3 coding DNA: TGTGCCAGCAGTGACCCCCCTGAGGGGGAACCGACAGATACGCAGTATTTT. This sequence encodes CASSDPPEGEPTDTQYF.

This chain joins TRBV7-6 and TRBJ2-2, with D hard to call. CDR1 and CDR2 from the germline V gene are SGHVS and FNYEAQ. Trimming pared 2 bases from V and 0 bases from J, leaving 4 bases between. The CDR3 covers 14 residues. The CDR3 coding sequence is TGTGCCAGCAGCTTATATGCGAACACCGGGGAGCTGTTTTTT. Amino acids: CASSLYANTGELFF.

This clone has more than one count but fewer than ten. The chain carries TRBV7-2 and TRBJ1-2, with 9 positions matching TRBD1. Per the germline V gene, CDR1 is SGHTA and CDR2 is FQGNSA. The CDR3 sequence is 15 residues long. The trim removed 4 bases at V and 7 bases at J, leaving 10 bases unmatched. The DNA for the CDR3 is TGTGCCAGCAGCTCCAGATCCGGGACAGGGTTTGGCTACACCTTC. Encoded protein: CASSSRSGTGFGYTF.

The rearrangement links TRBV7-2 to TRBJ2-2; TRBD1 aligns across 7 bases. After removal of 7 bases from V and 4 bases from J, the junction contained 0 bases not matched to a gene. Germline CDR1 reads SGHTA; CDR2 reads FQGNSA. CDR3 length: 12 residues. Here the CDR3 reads CASNRGTGELFF. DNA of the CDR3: TGTGCCAGCAACAGGGGCACCGGGGAGCTGTTTTTT.

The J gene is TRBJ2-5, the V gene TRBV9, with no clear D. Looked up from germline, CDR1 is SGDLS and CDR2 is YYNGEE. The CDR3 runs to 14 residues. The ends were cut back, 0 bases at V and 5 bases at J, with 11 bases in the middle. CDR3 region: CASSVGPDPETQYF. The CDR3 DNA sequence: TGTGCCAGCAGCGTAGGCCCAGATCCGGAGACCCAGTACTTC.

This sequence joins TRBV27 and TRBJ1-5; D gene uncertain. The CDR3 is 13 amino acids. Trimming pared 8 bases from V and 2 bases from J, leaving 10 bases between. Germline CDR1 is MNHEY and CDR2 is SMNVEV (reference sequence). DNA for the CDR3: TGTGCCAGCGCGGAGATTGGCAATCAGCCCCAGCATTTT. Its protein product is CASAEIGNQPQHF.

The CDR3 DNA sequence: TGCGCCAGCACAGGGGGCGCGAATAACTATGGCTACACCTTC. Its protein product is CASTGGANNYGYTF. V gene TRBV5-1 combines with J gene TRBJ1-2; 8 bases are shared with TRBD1. V dropped 6 bases and J dropped 1; count of bases not matched to a gene: 5. This CDR3 has 14 amino acids. Germline assignment: CDR1 SGHRS and CDR2 YFSETQ.

The CDR3 nucleotides are TGTGCCAGCAGCCTTTCGGTCGGGAGTAATGAAAAACTGTTTTTT. Translation: CASSLSVGSNEKLFF. This rearrangement joins TRBV27 to TRBJ1-4; no firm D call. The V end lost 6 bases, the J end lost 4 bases, and 15 bases lay between the germline ends. Germline V gives CDR1 MNHEY, CDR2 SMNVEV (reference sequence). This CDR3 has 15 residues.

CDR3 protein: CSALANPETQYF. CDR3 DNA: TGCAGCGCTCTAGCGAATCCGGAGACCCAGTACTTC. V usage is TRBV29-1 and J usage is TRBJ2-5; possible D gene TRBD2, 6 bases. The V end lost 7 bases, the J end lost 5 bases, and 14 bases lay between the germline ends. CDR3 length equals 12 residues. Germline V gene sequence: CDR1 SQVTM, CDR2 ANQGSEA.

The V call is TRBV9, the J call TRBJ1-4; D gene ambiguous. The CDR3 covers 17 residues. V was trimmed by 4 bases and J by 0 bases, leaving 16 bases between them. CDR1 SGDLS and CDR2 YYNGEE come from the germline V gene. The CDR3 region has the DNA TGTGCCAGCAGCTTTATGGAGGGCCCGCCAACTAATGAAAAACTGTTTTTT. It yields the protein CASSFMEGPPTNEKLFF.

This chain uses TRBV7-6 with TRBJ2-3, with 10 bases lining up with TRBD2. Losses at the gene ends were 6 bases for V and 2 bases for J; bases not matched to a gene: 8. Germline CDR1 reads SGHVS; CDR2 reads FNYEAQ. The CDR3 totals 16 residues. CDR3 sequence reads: CASRELAGLTTDTQYF. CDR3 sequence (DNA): TGTGCCAGCAGGGAACTAGCGGGGCTTACCACAGATACGCAGTATTTT.

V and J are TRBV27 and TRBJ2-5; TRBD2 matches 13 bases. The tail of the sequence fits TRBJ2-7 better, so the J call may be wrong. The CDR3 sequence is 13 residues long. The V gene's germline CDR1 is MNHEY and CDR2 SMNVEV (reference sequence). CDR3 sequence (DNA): TGTGCCAGCAGACTAGCGGGAGGGGACGAGCAGTACTTC. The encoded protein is CASRLAGGDEQYF.

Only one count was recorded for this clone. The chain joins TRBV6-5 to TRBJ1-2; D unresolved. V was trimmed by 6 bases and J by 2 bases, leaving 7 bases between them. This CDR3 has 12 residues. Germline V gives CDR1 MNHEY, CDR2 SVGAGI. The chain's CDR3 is CASSPFNYGYTF. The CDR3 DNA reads TGTGCCAGCAGCCCGTTCAACTATGGCTACACCTTC.

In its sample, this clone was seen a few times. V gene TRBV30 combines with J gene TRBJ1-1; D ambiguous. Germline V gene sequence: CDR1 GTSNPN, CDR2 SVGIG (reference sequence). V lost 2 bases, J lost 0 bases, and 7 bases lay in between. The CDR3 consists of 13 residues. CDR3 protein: CAWSMAMNTEAFF. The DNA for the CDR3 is TGTGCCTGGAGTATGGCAATGAACACTGAAGCTTTCTTT.

CDR3: CASSLGRRALSNTEAFF. CDR3 DNA sequence: TGTGCCAGCAGCTTAGGGAGAAGAGCCCTCTCAAACACTGAAGCTTTCTTT. The chain employs TRBV11-2 and TRBJ1-1; D is ambiguous. With 1 base removed from V and 2 bases from J, the gap between germline ends came to 17 bases. The CDR3 has 17 amino acids. CDR1 and CDR2 (germline): SGHAT, FQNNGV.

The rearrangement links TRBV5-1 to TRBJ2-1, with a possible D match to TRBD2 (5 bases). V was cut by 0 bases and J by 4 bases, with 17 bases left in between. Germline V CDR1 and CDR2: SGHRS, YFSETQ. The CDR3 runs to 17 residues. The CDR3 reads CASSLALAADSYNEQFF. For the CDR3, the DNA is TGCGCCAGCAGCTTGGCCCTAGCCGCCGACTCTTACAATGAGCAGTTCTTC.

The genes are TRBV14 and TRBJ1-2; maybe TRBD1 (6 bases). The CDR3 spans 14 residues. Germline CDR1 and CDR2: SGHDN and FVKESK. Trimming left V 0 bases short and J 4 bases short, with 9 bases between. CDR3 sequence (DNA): TGTGCCAGCAGCCAAGACACAGGGACCTATGGCTACACCTTC. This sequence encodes CASSQDTGTYGYTF.

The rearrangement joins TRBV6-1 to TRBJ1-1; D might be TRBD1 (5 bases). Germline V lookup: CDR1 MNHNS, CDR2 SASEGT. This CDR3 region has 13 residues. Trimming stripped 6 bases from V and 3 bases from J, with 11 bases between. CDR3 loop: CASRAGPYTEAFF. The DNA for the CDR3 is TGTGCCAGCAGGGCGGGGCCCTACACTGAAGCTTTCTTT.